These T cell receptor beta chains were read from a single sample in a study of T-cell memory formation after mild COVID-19. Each CDR3 protein is one row after TCRdb ran MiXCR on the 5' RACE reads. Among almost 550,000 distinct CDR3 sequences listed, roughly 20% were seen once. The sequencing sample was made of PBMCs or a T cell subset sorted from them (not recorded which). The receptors originated from an adult woman who had mild COVID-19 (a few samples of this study predate the infection). Cell type and time point are not known. Each CDR3 is given with its conserved first and last residue. D genes are given only for firm matches. Rows give clone size only sometimes, using once, few, many, or a class for an expanded clone.

14	NA	NA	TRBV5-1	TRBJ1-1	TGCGCCAGCAGCTTGTATGGGGGGAACACTGAAGCTTTCTTT	CASSLYGGNTEAFF
16	TRBD1	NA	TRBV24-1	TRBJ2-3	TGTGCCACCAGTGACTTGGGACAGGGAGGAACAGATACGCAGTATTTT	CATSDLGQGGTDTQYF
14	NA	NA	TRBV11-2	TRBJ2-5	TGTGCCAGCAGCTCGGTTACGGGGTGGGAGACCCAGTACTTC	CASSSVTGWETQYF
15	NA	NA	TRBV10-3	TRBJ2-2	TGTGCCATCAGTGAGAGTGAAGGGGGGACCGGGGAGCTGTTTTTT	CAISESEGGTGELFF
15	TRBD1	NA	TRBV5-6	TRBJ1-5	TGTGCCAGCAGCCAGGGACAGGGGAAGAATCAGCCCCAGCATTTT	CASSQGQGKNQPQHF
16	NA	few	TRBV6-5	TRBJ1-2	TGTGCCAGCAGTTATGGGGCGGTCACAACTAACTATGGCTACACCTTC	CASSYGAVTTNYGYTF
17	NA	NA	TRBV19	TRBJ2-2	TGTGCCAGTAGAGAATATGGGGAAGGGGTATACACCGGGGAGCTGTTTTTT	CASREYGEGVYTGELFF
15	NA	few	TRBV20-1	TRBJ1-5	TGCAGTGCTAGAGAGGGAAACGGTCCTTCTCAGCCCCAGCATTTT	CSAREGNGPSQPQHF
17	TRBD2	few	TRBV4-2	TRBJ2-1	TGTGCCAGCAGCCAAGGGCAGTCAGGACTAGGGGCCCATGAGCAGTTCTTC	CASSQGQSGLGAHEQFF
14	NA	few	TRBV7-6	TRBJ2-1	TGTGCCAGCAGGAGGGAGAGCTCCTACAATGAGCAGTTCTTC	CASRRESSYNEQFF
15	NA	NA	TRBV7-9	TRBJ1-3	TGTGCCAGCAACCCCCCGGCAGGGCTAAGAAACACCATATATTTT	CASNPPAGLRNTIYF
14	NA	NA	TRBV7-9	TRBJ2-7	TGTGCCAGCAGCCCAGCGACAGGCTCCTACGAGCAGTACTTC	CASSPATGSYEQYF
17	TRBD2	many	TRBV12-3/TRBV12-4	TRBJ2-3	TGTGCCAGCAGTTTAAGGGTACGCGGGGGGAACACAGATACGCAGTATTTT	CASSLRVRGGNTDTQYF
15	TRBD1	few	TRBV5-1	TRBJ2-1	TGCGCCAGCAGCCCGGACAGGCCTGGATCGGATGAGCAGTTCTTC	CASSPDRPGSDEQFF